A single TCR beta chain is shown here with its context. This clone has just a few counts. What this receptor recognizes is not known. Per-base quality was not reported, and no clone a single base away is much larger than it. The entry originates in a study of a mutant IDH1 vaccine in newly diagnosed glioma (dated by TCRdb to the early 2020s). For the study in its entirety: Of the 32 patients who were treated, approximately 60% were male and approximately 40% were female, and the mean age was about 40 years. Peripheral blood was collected at six visits: V03 (baseline), V05, V07, V10, V12 and V13. Before enrollment, most patients had been given radiochemotherapy with temozolomide as standard therapy, while the rest had received either radiotherapy alone or temozolomide alone. Longitudinal TCRB deep sequencing was performed for about two dozen treated patients wherever samples were available for exploratory analyses. General study outcomes and caveats: Selection of PBMC samples for TCRB deep sequencing was based on availability. It was noted by the authors that analyses of patient blood samples could not be reproduced owing to sample limitations. Across multiple MHC alleles, vaccine-induced immune responses were seen in around 93% of patients. Pseudoprogression seemed to be unrelated to changes in the top peripheral T cell clonotypes found by TCRB sequencing.

Reading the label with the study, this specimen's time point is: baseline, week 1 (first vaccination visit). The sample's treatment or condition label, decoded: pre-vaccination baseline after standard-of-care therapy. Newly diagnosed WHO grade 3 or 4 IDH1-mutant astrocytomas showing loss of nuclear ATRX were present in the donors. The samples were drawn from NOA16, a multicentre, single-arm, open-label phase I trial in Germany that tested a mutant IDH1 peptide vaccine in humans for the first time. For immunogenicity testing, the blood drawn at visit V03 was used as the baseline sample. Genomic DNA for TCRB sequencing was extracted from EDTA blood using the DNeasy Blood and Tissue Kit. The library was made by the immunoSEQ multiplex PCR assay. Rearranged TCR beta chain sequences were amplified using the hsTCRB Kit according to the manufacturer's protocol. Sequencing of TCRB libraries was carried out on an Illumina MiSeq. As for how the authors treated the data: The kit vendor's proprietary platform handled demultiplexing, trimming and gene mapping. This is the immuneACCESS table as TCRdb keeps it, with only in-frame sequences that have V and J called. A part of the clones is gone; compared with another copy, unresolved V genes explain less than half, and the rest is unexplained. That table furnishes V, J and clone size, whereas the DNA furnished D and trimming. This sample comprises about 88,000 clones, roughly four fifths of them detected only once. The ten largest clonotypes hold around 5% of the sample.

Per the germline V gene (reference sequence), LNHDA is the CDR1 and SQIVND is the CDR2. The CDR3 numbers 14 residues from cysteine through phenylalanine. Left in the record is the CDR3 DNA by itself, 42 bases read in frame from the first base. The germline ends are 14 bases apart after V is trimmed by 5 bases and J by 3 bases. This material consisted of PBMCs, taken from a glioma patient treated with radiotherapy, temozolomide or both. This TCR was recovered from a man in his forties or fifties with glioma. Some clones in this sample may be carry-over from other donors' samples. The V and J segments used are TRBV19 and TRBJ2-7; no D gene is confidently identified. The nucleotide sequence is given as TGTGCCAGTAGTGACCCGAGAGGCGTCTACGAGCAGTACTTC. It specifies CASSDPRGVYEQYF. When the CDR3 is completed using the reference TRBV19 and TRBJ2-7 genes on either side, the full variable domain is DGGITQSPKYLFRKEGQNVTLSCEQNLNHDAMYWYRQDPGQGLRLIYYSQIVNDFQKGDIAEGYSVSREKKESFPLTVTSAQKNPTAFYLCASSDPRGVYEQYFGPGTRLTVT.